This T cell receptor (beta chain) was profiled in a study of PD-L1 blockade in urothelial cancer. The CDR3 has 16 residues. V shed 1 base and J 14 bases; nucleotides not matched to a gene: 16. CDR1 and CDR2 (germline): MGHRA, YSYEKL. Indicated time point: pretreatment peripheral blood. Some clones are missing from TCRdb's copy, which holds only in-frame ones; the method was immunoSEQ multiplex PCR. The profile covers 58,000 or so clones, with 65% to 90% appearing a single time and 2.5% to 3.5% taken by the ten largest. This clone turned up a few times. The sequenced sample was PBMCs, obtained around atezolizumab (anti-PD-L1) treatment. This TCR was recovered from a man between 65 and 79 years old with urothelial cancer. The V and J genes are TRBV4-1 and TRBJ2-3; 9 bases align to TRBD1. The CDR3 DNA is TGCGCCAGCAGCCAAGGGACCGGACAGGGGAAACCCCGTCGGTATTTT. Translated, it gives CASSQGTGQGKPRRYF.